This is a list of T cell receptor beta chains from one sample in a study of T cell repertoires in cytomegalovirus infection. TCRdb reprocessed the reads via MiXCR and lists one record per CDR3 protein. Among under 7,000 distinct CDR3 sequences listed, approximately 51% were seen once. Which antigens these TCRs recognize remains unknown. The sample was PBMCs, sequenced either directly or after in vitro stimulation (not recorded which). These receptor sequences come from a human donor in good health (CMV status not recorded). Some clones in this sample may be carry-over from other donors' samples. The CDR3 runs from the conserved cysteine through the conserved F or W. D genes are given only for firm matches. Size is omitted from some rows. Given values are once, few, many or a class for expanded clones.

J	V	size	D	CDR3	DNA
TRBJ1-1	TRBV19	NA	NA	CASRSGGTTECFF	TGTGCCAGTAGATCTGGAGGGACCACTGAATGTTTCTTT
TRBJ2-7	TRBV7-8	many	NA	CSSRWDTPGDEKYF	TGTTCCAGCAGATGGGACACCCCTGGCGACGAGAAGTACTTC
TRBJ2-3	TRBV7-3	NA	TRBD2	CASSLIFPSGPDTQYF	TGTGCCAGCAGCTTAATATTCCCTAGCGGCCCAGATACGCAGTATTTT
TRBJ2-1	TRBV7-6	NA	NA	CASSLVGSSYNEQFF	TGTGCCAGCAGCTTAGTTGGTAGCTCCTACAATGAGCAGTTCTTC
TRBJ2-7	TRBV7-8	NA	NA	CDRRWDTPCDEQYF	TGTGACAGGAGATGGGACACCCCTTGCGACGAGCAGTACTTC
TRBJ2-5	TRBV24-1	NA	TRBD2	CATSDWTSGSGRETQYF	TGTGCCACCAGTGATTGGACTAGCGGGAGCGGGCGAGAGACCCAGTACTTC
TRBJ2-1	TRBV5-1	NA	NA	CASSGVVWREQFF	TGCGCCAGCAGCGGGGTGGTGTGGCGAGAGCAGTTCTTC
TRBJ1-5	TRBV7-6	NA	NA	CASRPETYSNQPKHF	TGTGCCAGCAGACCAGAAACATACAGCAATCAGCCCAAGCATTTT
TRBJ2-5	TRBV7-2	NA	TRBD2	CARSPGTASGRPEGETQYF	TGTGCCAGAAGCCCCGGGACAGCTAGCGGGAGACCCGAAGGGGAGACGCAGTACTTC
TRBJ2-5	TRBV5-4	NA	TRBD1	CASSPGQPQETQYF	TGTGCCAGCAGCCCGGGACAGCCCCAAGAGACCCAGTACTTC
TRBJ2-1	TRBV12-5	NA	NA	CASGLVSVICSVPYHEQFF	TGTGCTAGTGGTTTGGTATCGGTAATATGTTCCGTCCCCTACCATGAGCAGTTCTTC
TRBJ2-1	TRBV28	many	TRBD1	CASSFLQGDIIMGYNEQFF	TGTGCCAGCAGTTTCTTACAGGGGGATATTATAATGGGTTACAATGAGCAGTTCTTC
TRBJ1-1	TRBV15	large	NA	CATSTENLGSPNTEAFF	TGTGCCACCAGCACAGAGAACTTAGGTTCTCCGAACACTGAAGCTTTCTTT
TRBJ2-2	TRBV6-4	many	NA	CASSASPGTGELFF	TGTGCCAGCTCCGCGAGCCCCGGTACCGGGGAGCTGTTTTTT
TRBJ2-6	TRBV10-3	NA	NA	CATLSTSETGANVLTF	TGTGCCACCCTTTCTACTAGTGAAACTGGGGCCAACGTCCTGACTTTC
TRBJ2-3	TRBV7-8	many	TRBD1	CASSLGTGSVDTQYF	TGTGCCAGCAGCCTTGGGACAGGGTCCGTAGATACGCAGTATTTT
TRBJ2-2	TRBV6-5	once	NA	CDSSYPQELWF	TGTGACAGCAGTTACCCACAGGAGCTGTGGTTT
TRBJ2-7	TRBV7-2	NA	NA	CACSWDTPCYEHYF	TGTGCCTGCAGCTGGGACACCCCTTGCTACGAGCATTACTTC
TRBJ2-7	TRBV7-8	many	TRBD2	CASSLAGLAAFVTYGVRKEQYF	TGTGCCAGCAGCTTAGCGGGACTAGCGGCATTTGTAACCTACGGCGTCCGCAAGGAGCAGTACTTC
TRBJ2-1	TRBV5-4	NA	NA	CASGTGRSYNEQFF	TGTGCCAGCGGCACCGGGCGTTCCTACAATGAGCAGTTCTTC
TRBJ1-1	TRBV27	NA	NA	CASSDPADGVNTEAFF	TGTGCCAGCAGTGACCCCGCGGACGGAGTGAACACTGAAGCTTTCTTT
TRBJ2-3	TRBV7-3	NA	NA	CASSLGGFTDTQYF	TGTGCCAGCAGCTTAGGGGGGTTCACAGATACGCAGTATTTT